What follows is one TCR beta chain and its context. The sample originates from a study of cytomegalovirus exposure and HLA in healthy donors. J gave up 5 bases and V 6 bases, and 11 bases lay outside the gene matches. Germline values: CDR1 SNHLY, CDR2 FYNNEI. The CDR3 loop spans 15 amino acids. The donors, nominally healthy at sampling, likely had unrecorded immune exposures. The primer mix had 60 Vbeta and 13 Jbeta primers. The method was immunoSEQ multiplex PCR; TCRdb's version includes in-frame clones alone and lacks a portion of them. The sample contains roughly 97,000 clones, around 82% of which appear only once.

The chain uses TRBV2 and TRBJ2-3, with 7 bases identical to TRBD2. The sample consisted of PBMCs. This clonotype originated in a woman aged 40-49 years in good health and CMV-seronegative. CDR3 sequence: CASRALAEGGDTQYF. DNA for the CDR3: TGTGCCAGCAGAGCCCTAGCGGAAGGAGGAGATACGCAGTATTTT.